The 21 T cell receptor beta chains in this list originate from one sample, sequenced in a study of regulatory T cells in long-lasting Graves disease. Indicated time point: newly diagnosed GD, antithyroid drugs for less than 3 months. After RNA was extracted from PBMCs, the TCR library was made from it. Construction of TCR beta libraries relied on iRepertoire HTBI primers and on Arm-PCR targeting CDR3 regions. MiXCR, applied by TCRdb to the multiplex PCR reads, yields one record per CDR3 protein. The table has more than 400,000 distinct CDR3 sequences, 15% to 20% seen once. These same records also appear under a second study, on T cells in Graves' hyperthyroidism and ophthalmopathy.

The sample consisted of peripheral blood mononuclear cells (PBMCs), taken at new diagnosis, from a patient treated with antithyroid drugs. The receptors stem from a man aged 40-49 years with Graves disease.

This clonotype was recorded at least ten times. The chain has TRBV11-2 and TRBJ2-5; the D is unclear. The CDR3 is made up of 14 amino acids. The V gene's germline CDR1 is SGHAT and CDR2 FQNNGV. V lost 5 bases to trimming and J lost 8 bases, with 18 bases between them. The CDR3 nucleotides read TGTGCCAGCAGCATCCGGGTGTCCGGTCTCACCCAGTACTTC. Protein: CASSIRVSGLTQYF.

In this sample, this clonotype turned up a few times. The chain has TRBV7-9 and TRBJ2-2; possibly TRBD2 for D (5 bases). Germline-derived CDR1 and CDR2 are SEHNR and FQNEAQ (reference sequence). The CDR3 contains 18 residues. With 3 bases removed from V and 6 bases from J, the gap between germline ends came to 23 bases. CDR3 protein: CASSFTPHLAGYAGELFF. The CDR3, as DNA: TGTGCCAGCAGCTTTACACCACATCTAGCAGGTTACGCCGGGGAGCTGTTTTTT.

This clonotype was picked up many times. The gene calls are TRBV12-3 or TRBV12-4 and TRBJ2-7; maybe TRBD1 (6 bases). The CDR3 loop spans 14 amino acids. V was pared by 7 bases and J by 2 bases, with 15 bases between. The CDR3 sequence is CASTPHGQTYEQYF. The DNA for the CDR3 is TGTGCCAGCACCCCCCACGGACAGACCTACGAGCAGTACTTC.

This chain uses TRBV10-3 with TRBJ2-1; 7 bases match TRBD1. The CDR3 has 14 residues. Germline V gene sequence: CDR1 ENHRY, CDR2 SYGVKD. Germline trimming cut 0 bases from V and 6 bases from J; bases unmatched to any gene: 2. This CDR3 reads CAISESRGTNEQFF. CDR3 coding DNA: TGTGCCATCAGTGAGTCCAGGGGGACCAATGAGCAGTTCTTC.

In its sample, this clonotype was seen many times. The chain employs TRBV27 and TRBJ2-1; 14 positions match TRBD2. This CDR3 is 15 amino acids long. Germline values: CDR1 MNHEY, CDR2 SMNVEV (reference sequence). V lost 5 bases, J lost 6 bases, and 3 bases stayed unmatched. CDR3 sequence reads: CASSHGLAGGNEQFF. CDR3 coding DNA: TGTGCCAGCAGTCACGGACTAGCGGGAGGCAATGAGCAGTTCTTC.

This clonotype was counted many times. The gene calls are TRBV20-1 and TRBJ2-1; 7 bases line up with TRBD1. V shed 7 bases and J 9 bases; nucleotides not matched to a gene: 6. Germline lookup yields CDR1 DFQATT and CDR2 SNEGSKA (reference sequence). The CDR3 is 11 amino acids. The CDR3: CSVLTGVEQFF. The CDR3 DNA sequence: TGCAGTGTCCTCACAGGGGTTGAGCAGTTCTTC.

The V gene is TRBV28, the J gene TRBJ2-1, with 10 bases fitting TRBD2. This CDR3 contains 15 residues. The V gene end was trimmed by 4 bases and the J gene end by 6 bases; junction bases not matched to a gene: 6. CDR1 MDHEN and CDR2 SYDVKM come from the germline V gene. The CDR3 loop reads CASSWTGTSANEQFF. CDR3 nucleotide sequence: TGTGCCAGCAGTTGGACCGGGACTAGCGCCAATGAGCAGTTCTTC. The full variable domain, with the rest looked up from reference TRBV28 and TRBJ2-1, is DVKVTQSSRYLVKRTGEKVFLECVQDMDHENMFWYRQDPGLGLRLIYFSYDVKMKEKGDIPEGYSVSREKKERFSLILESASTNQTSMYLCASSWTGTSANEQFFGPGTRLTVL.

This clonotype was counted many times. The chain couples TRBV7-8 to TRBJ1-2; the D is unclear. This CDR3 has 13 amino acids. Germline V gives CDR1 SGHVS, CDR2 FQNEAQ. V gave up 5 bases and J gave up 3 bases, with 10 bases separating them. The CDR3 sequence: CASSETSDYGYTF. The CDR3 DNA follows: TGTGCCAGCAGCGAGACCAGCGACTATGGCTACACCTTC.

The chain employs TRBV20-1 and TRBJ1-6, with TRBD1 identical over 7 bases. Germline trimming cut 1 base from V and 5 bases from J; bases unmatched to any gene: 8. The length of the CDR3 is 16 residues. CDR1 is DFQATT and CDR2 is SNEGSKA in the germline V gene (reference sequence). The CDR3 sequence is CSARGLIDRDNSPLHF. As DNA, the CDR3 is TGCAGTGCTAGAGGCTTAATCGACAGGGATAATTCACCCCTCCACTTT.

This clonotype was seen repeatedly, ten times or more. The chain employs TRBV2 and TRBJ2-7; 8 nucleotides match TRBD1. Looked up from germline, CDR1 is SNHLY and CDR2 is FYNNEI. J was trimmed by 2 bases and V by 10 bases; bases with no gene match: 4. CDR3 length: 12 residues. CDR3 protein: CAIDRGPYEQYF. The CDR3 DNA reads TGTGCCATCGACAGGGGACCCTACGAGCAGTACTTC.

At least ten counts were recorded for this clonotype. The J gene is TRBJ1-2, the V gene TRBV30; no definite D call. The CDR3 contains 15 residues. Germline CDR1 is GTSNPN and CDR2 is SVGIG (reference sequence). Trimming cost V 0 bases and J 4 bases, with 15 bases left between them. CDR3 in amino acids: CAWSVLSNSRYGYTF. CDR3 DNA sequence: TGTGCCTGGAGTGTACTTTCGAACAGCCGCTATGGCTACACCTTC. Looking up the rest from reference TRBV30 and TRBJ1-2 gives the full variable domain: SQTIHQWPATLVQPVGSPLSLECTVEGTSNPNLYWYRQAAGRGLQLLFYSVGIGQISSEVPQNLSASRPQDRQFILSSKKLLLSDSGFYLCAWSVLSNSRYGYTFGSGTRLTVV.

The gene calls are TRBV7-9 and TRBJ1-1; D call uncertain. This CDR3 has 14 amino acids. Germline CDR1 and CDR2: SEHNR and FQNEAQ (reference sequence). V was pared by 2 bases and J by 4 bases, with 11 bases between. This CDR3 is CASSLTARGTEAFF. CDR3 nucleotide sequence: TGTGCCAGCAGCTTAACCGCTCGGGGCACTGAAGCTTTCTTT.

In this sample, this clonotype turned up many times. V is TRBV30 and J is TRBJ2-3; the match to TRBD1 covers 7 bases. CDR1 is GTSNPN and CDR2 is SVGIG in the germline V gene (reference sequence). CDR3 length: 12 amino acids. After removal of 2 bases from V and 5 bases from J, the junction contained 1 base not matched to a gene. CDR3: CAWSWDRDTQYF. In DNA, the CDR3 is TGTGCCTGGAGTTGGGACAGAGATACGCAGTATTTT.

This CDR3 is CASSLSGGGYGYTF. The CDR3, as DNA: TGTGCCAGCAGTTTATCGGGGGGGGGCTATGGCTACACCTTC. The rearrangement links TRBV12-3 or TRBV12-4 to TRBJ1-2; perhaps TRBD1 as D (5 bases). The CDR3 runs to 14 residues. With 2 bases removed from V and 4 bases from J, the gap between germline ends came to 11 bases.

V usage is TRBV28 and J usage is TRBJ1-5; a possible D gene is TRBD1 (5 bases). The V gene lost 2 bases and the J gene lost 0 bases, with 14 bases spanning the gap. CDR3 length: 17 amino acids. Germline V gene sequence: CDR1 MDHEN, CDR2 SYDVKM. CDR3 in DNA: TGTGCCAGCAGTTTACCCCGGGCAGGGCATAGCAATCAGCCCCAGCATTTT. Its protein product is CASSLPRAGHSNQPQHF. The full variable domain, with the rest looked up from reference TRBV28 and TRBJ1-5, is DVKVTQSSRYLVKRTGEKVFLECVQDMDHENMFWYRQDPGLGLRLIYFSYDVKMKEKGDIPEGYSVSREKKERFSLILESASTNQTSMYLCASSLPRAGHSNQPQHFGDGTRLSIL.

This clonotype showed up many times. This CDR3 reads CASSTTNEQYF. Here the CDR3 DNA reads TGTGCCAGCAGCACTACAAACGAGCAGTACTTC. The chain carries TRBV12-3 or TRBV12-4 and TRBJ2-7; D unclear. The V end lost 6 bases, the J end lost 5 bases, and 8 bases lay between the germline ends. The CDR3 is made up of 11 amino acids.

The sample holds many counts of this clonotype. The V gene is TRBV24-1, the J gene TRBJ2-3; D is ambiguous. Germline assignment: CDR1 KGHDR and CDR2 SFDVKD. The CDR3 totals 17 residues. The V gene lost 3 bases and the J gene lost 4 bases, with 19 bases spanning the gap. The CDR3 sequence: CATSDRPGRDISDTQYF. In nucleotides, the CDR3 is TGTGCCACCAGTGATCGGCCGGGCCGCGACATTTCAGATACGCAGTATTTT.

This chain links TRBV11-2 with TRBJ2-2, with 11 bases lining up with TRBD1. Trimming cost V 5 bases and J 4 bases; bases outside gene matches: 6. This CDR3 region has 16 residues. Germline CDR1 reads SGHAT; CDR2 reads FQNNGV. The DNA of the CDR3 is TGTGCCAGCAGCGCCGGACAGGGGGCCCGCACCGGGGAGCTGTTTTTT. Translation: CASSAGQGARTGELFF.

The sample holds a few counts of this clonotype. The J gene is TRBJ2-1, the V gene TRBV11-3; the D gene is possibly TRBD2 (6 bases). The CDR3 totals 17 residues. Per the germline V gene, CDR1 is SGHNT and CDR2 is YENEEA. V lost 1 base, J lost 0 bases, and 13 bases lay in between. CDR3 sequence: CASSLVALATSYNEQFF. The CDR3 DNA is TGTGCCAGCAGCTTAGTCGCCCTAGCGACCTCCTACAATGAGCAGTTCTTC.

This clonotype was seen only a few times. The rearrangement uses TRBV10-3 and TRBJ2-1; 7 positions agree with TRBD2. The CDR3 runs 17 residues. J lost 0 bases, V lost 0 bases, and 5 bases had no gene match. Germline V gives CDR1 ENHRY, CDR2 SYGVKD. The CDR3 region has the DNA TGTGCCATCAGTGAGTCGTTAGGCGGGAGCTCCTACAATGAGCAGTTCTTC. Translating it yields CAISESLGGSSYNEQFF.

This chain connects TRBV5-4 to TRBJ2-5, with unresolved D. Germline-derived CDR1 and CDR2 are SGHNT and YYREEE (reference sequence). CDR3 length: 12 amino acids. V was clipped by 6 bases and J by 5 bases, with 11 bases between them. In DNA form, the CDR3 reads TGTGCCAGCAATGTTAAAGGGGAGACCCAGTACTTC. Translated, it gives CASNVKGETQYF.